Presented here are 10 T cell receptor beta chains from one specimen sequenced in a study of cytomegalovirus exposure and HLA in healthy donors. Using immunoSEQ multiplex PCR, the repertoire was profiled, and TCRdb retains in-frame clones only, with some absent. The repertoire has roughly 250,000 clones, approximately 83% of them found once; the top ten carry 1% to 1.5%. What was sequenced was PBMCs. The receptor source for this set is a woman younger than 45 in good health and CMV-seropositive.

The chain uses TRBV2 and TRBJ2-1; possible D gene TRBD1, 6 bases. Trimming cost V 3 bases and J 4 bases, with 7 bases left between them. Germline CDR1 and CDR2: SNHLY and FYNNEI. The CDR3 totals 13 residues. The CDR3 loop is CASSDDRYNEQFF. The CDR3 DNA reads as TGTGCCAGCAGTGACGACAGGTACAATGAGCAGTTCTTC. Drawing the rest from reference TRBV2 and TRBJ2-1, the complete variable domain is EPEVTQTPSHQVTQMGQEVILRCVPISNHLYFYWYRQILGQKVEFLVSFYNNEISEKSEIFDDQFSVERPDGSNFTLKIRSTKLEDSAMYFCASSDDRYNEQFFGPGTRLTVL.

The chain has TRBV6-5 and TRBJ1-1; 8 positions match TRBD1. The germline CDR1 and CDR2 sequences are MNHEY and SVGAGI. The CDR3 totals 14 residues. The junction had 9 bases not matched to a gene; V was cut back by 5 bases and J by 7 bases. CDR3 sequence reads: CASSLNPGQDEAFF. The CDR3, as DNA: TGTGCCAGCAGTCTAAATCCGGGACAGGATGAAGCTTTCTTT.

This clone has only one observation. The chain uses TRBV7-8 and TRBJ1-1; D unclear. The CDR3 extends over 13 amino acids. V was trimmed by 6 bases and J by 0 bases, leaving 8 bases between them. Germline V gene data show CDR1 as SGHVS and CDR2 as FQNEAQ. The CDR3 protein is CASRVGMNTEAFF. CDR3 DNA: TGTGCCAGCAGGGTCGGGATGAACACTGAAGCTTTCTTT.

The genes are TRBV23-1 and TRBJ1-2; 9 positions agree with TRBD1. TRBV23-1 belongs to the ORF category, with a function that is uncertain. The J segment lost 4 bases and the V segment lost 2 bases, leaving 14 bases of the junction unmatched. This CDR3 comprises 18 residues. The CDR3 region has the DNA TGCGCCAGCAGTCAAGGGAGGACAGGGGAGTGTCTGATCTATGGCTACACCTTC. Its protein product is CASSQGRTGECLIYGYTF.

The chain carries TRBV5-1 and TRBJ2-6, with D possibly being TRBD2 (5 bases). Trimming removed 4 bases from V and 0 bases from J, with 11 bases in between. The CDR3 is made up of 16 amino acids. Germline V CDR1 and CDR2: SGHRS, YFSETQ. Here the CDR3 reads CASSLGDFSGANVLTF. Here the CDR3 DNA reads TGCGCCAGCAGCCTGGGAGACTTCTCTGGGGCCAACGTCCTGACTTTC.

The chain joins TRBV27 to TRBJ2-1, with 8 bases aligning to TRBD1. Germline V gives CDR1 MNHEY, CDR2 SMNVEV (reference sequence). V dropped 0 bases and J dropped 4; count of bases not matched to a gene: 5. The CDR3 consists of 16 residues. The CDR3 nucleotides read TGTGCCAGCAGTTTATCGGCCGGGACAGGATACAATGAGCAGTTCTTC. It specifies CASSLSAGTGYNEQFF.

V usage is TRBV11-2 and J usage is TRBJ1-1, with a weak D call TRBD1 (5 bases). This CDR3 comprises 16 residues. CDR1 is SGHAT, CDR2 FQNNGV, per germline. V lost 2 bases and J lost 4, with 17 bases in between. The DNA for the CDR3 is TGTGCCAGCAGCTTATCGCAGGGCGGTATCTCCACTGAAGCTTTCTTT. Translation: CASSLSQGGISTEAFF.

This chain connects TRBV20-1 to TRBJ1-1, with D uncertain. The V end lost 1 base, the J end lost 10 bases, and 10 bases lay between the germline ends. The CDR3 loop spans 11 amino acids. Germline CDR1 reads DFQATT; CDR2 reads SNEGSKA (reference sequence). CDR3 DNA: TGCAGTGCTAGAGGAGAGAGGGTAGCTTTCTTT. Translation: CSARGERVAFF.

The chain carries TRBV4-1 and TRBJ2-1; 10 positions agree with TRBD2. The germline V gene has CDR1 MGHRA and CDR2 YSYEKL. V shed 4 bases and J 6 bases; nucleotides not matched to a gene: 6. CDR3 length: 15 amino acids. This chain's CDR3 is CASSPLAGDGNEQFF. CDR3 coding DNA: TGCGCCAGCAGCCCTCTAGCGGGAGACGGCAATGAGCAGTTCTTC.

CDR3 nucleotides: TGTGCCAGCAGTGACTGGGCGGGAGGGCCGGGGGAGCAGTACTTC. As protein: CASSDWAGGPGEQYF. V is TRBV2 and J is TRBJ2-7; TRBD2 agrees at 9 bases. CDR1 is SNHLY and CDR2 is FYNNEI in the germline V gene. The J segment lost 7 bases and the V segment lost 3 bases, leaving 10 bases of the junction unmatched. This CDR3 is built from 15 residues.